These 17 T cell receptor beta chains were all obtained from the same sample, sequenced in a study of regulatory T cells in long-lasting Graves disease. The time point was: persistent/refractory GD, antithyroid drugs over 5 years with positive TRAb. Construction of the TCR library relied on RNA isolated from PBMCs. Libraries of TCR beta came from iRepertoire HTBI primers plus Arm-PCR of CDR3 regions. TCRdb re-derived calls from the multiplex PCR reads in MiXCR, one entry per CDR3 protein. Among over 650,000 distinct CDR3 sequences listed, 25% to 35% were seen once. Material: peripheral blood mononuclear cells (PBMCs), obtained when the disease was refractory, from a patient treated with antithyroid drugs. The source is a female donor with Graves disease.

This clonotype appeared a few times. The chain is built from TRBV14 and TRBJ2-6, with unresolved D. Germline values: CDR1 SGHDN, CDR2 FVKESK. The ends were cut back, 4 bases at V and 0 bases at J, with 19 bases in the middle. This CDR3 has 19 amino acids. Here the CDR3 reads CASSPTRATAGSGANVLTF. CDR3 DNA sequence: TGTGCCAGCAGCCCCACCCGTGCCACCGCCGGCTCTGGGGCCAACGTCCTGACTTTC. Based on the CDR3 plus reference TRBV14 and TRBJ2-6, the full variable domain is EAGVTQFPSHSVIEKGQTVTLRCDPISGHDNLYWYRRVMGKEIKFLLHFVKESKQDESGMPNNRFLAERTGGTYSTLKVQPAELEDSGVYFCASSPTRATAGSGANVLTFGAGSRLTVL.

In its sample, this clonotype was seen a few times. V and J are TRBV28 and TRBJ1-5, with D possibly being TRBD1 (5 bases). Germline CDR1 MDHEN, CDR2 SYDVKM. With 1 base removed from V and 4 bases from J, the gap between germline ends came to 8 bases. The CDR3 is made up of 14 amino acids. The CDR3 DNA is TGTGCCAGCAGTTTATTCGGGGGAAATCAGCCCCAGCATTTT. Protein: CASSLFGGNQPQHF.

Of note for this clonotype: With a much larger clone just one base away, this may be a read error. J is TRBJ1-1 and V is TRBV12-3 or TRBV12-4; tentatively, D is TRBD1 (6 bases). The V and J ends lost 10 bases and 3 bases respectively, with 18 bases between them. The CDR3 consists of 14 residues. CDR3 sequence (DNA): TGTGCCATCACCAGGACAGCGGCGGACACTGAAGCTTTCTTT. It translates to CAITRTAADTEAFF.

This clonotype showed up many times. The rearrangement links TRBV28 to TRBJ1-2, with 7 bases aligning to TRBD1. J gave up 1 base and V 2 bases, and 7 bases lay outside the gene matches. This CDR3 is built from 16 residues. Germline-derived CDR1 and CDR2 are MDHEN and SYDVKM. The CDR3 sequence: CASSLGTAPLNYGYTF. The CDR3, as DNA: TGTGCCAGCAGTTTAGGGACAGCCCCACTTAACTATGGCTACACCTTC.

This clonotype was seen many times. The V call is TRBV6-5, the J call TRBJ1-2; D gene ambiguous. CDR3 size: 12 residues. Trimming left V 2 bases short and J 3 bases short, with 4 bases between. CDR1 and CDR2 from the germline V gene are MNHEY and SVGAGI. The CDR3 coding sequence is TGTGCCAGCAGTTACGCAGACTATGGCTACACCTTC. Translated, it gives CASSYADYGYTF.

This clonotype was seen just once. This rearrangement joins TRBV5-1 to TRBJ1-2, with 9 bases lining up with TRBD1. CDR3 length: 15 amino acids. CDR1 is SGHRS, CDR2 YFSETQ, per germline. After removal of 4 bases from V and 4 bases from J, the junction contained 8 bases not matched to a gene. The CDR3 DNA sequence: TGCGCCAGCAGCATTGGGACAGGGACGAGCTATGGCTACACCTTC. Its protein is CASSIGTGTSYGYTF. Full variable domain (missing parts from reference TRBV5-1 and TRBJ1-2): KAGVTQTPRYLIKTRGQQVTLSCSPISGHRSVSWYQQTPGQGLQFLFEYFSETQRNKGNFPGRFSGRQFSNSRSEMNVSTLELGDSALYLCASSIGTGTSYGYTFGSGTRLTVV.

The gene calls are TRBV7-6 and TRBJ1-1; no firm D call. Trimming pared 2 bases from V and 1 base from J, leaving 8 bases between. CDR1 is SGHVS and CDR2 is FNYEAQ in the germline V gene. CDR3 size: 14 residues. The CDR3 DNA sequence: TGTGCCAGCAGCTTATTTCACAAGAACACTGAAGCTTTCTTT. It yields the protein CASSLFHKNTEAFF.

The rearrangement joins TRBV15 to TRBJ1-2; D perhaps matches TRBD1 (6 bases). V shed 3 bases and J shed 6 bases, with 23 bases lying between them. This CDR3 contains 17 residues. Germline V CDR1 and CDR2: LNHNV, YYDKDF (reference sequence). In nucleotides, the CDR3 is TGTGCCACCAGCAGTAACAGGGTAGTTAGCGGGGATGATGGCTACACCTTC. The encoded protein is CATSSNRVVSGDDGYTF.

The chain uses TRBV29-1 and TRBJ2-5; D is uncertain. Germline CDR1 and CDR2: SQVTM and ANQGSEA. The CDR3 covers 14 residues. Trimming removed 0 bases from V and 1 base from J, with 9 bases in between. The CDR3 nucleotides read TGCAGCGTTGAAGATTGGGCAGCCCAAGAGACCCAGTACTTC. Translation gives CSVEDWAAQETQYF.

This clonotype was recorded a few times. The chain is built from TRBV5-6 and TRBJ1-1; D call uncertain. The CDR3 runs 12 residues. The germline CDR1 and CDR2 sequences are SGHDT and YYEEEE. V was cut by 1 base and J by 4 bases, with 5 bases left in between. Here the CDR3 reads CASSLSSTEAFF. CDR3 nucleotides: TGTGCCAGCAGCTTGTCTTCCACTGAAGCTTTCTTT.

This clonotype has at least ten counts. J is TRBJ1-4 and V is TRBV28; D is ambiguous. Per the germline V gene, CDR1 is MDHEN and CDR2 is SYDVKM. V lost 5 bases to trimming and J lost 8 bases, with 6 bases between them. The CDR3 runs to 11 residues. The CDR3 sequence is CASSLREKLFF. The CDR3 nucleotides read TGTGCCAGCAGTCTGAGGGAAAAACTGTTTTTT.

In its sample, this clonotype was seen a few times. V usage is TRBV18 and J usage is TRBJ2-5; D is unclear. V was cut by 1 base and J by 3 bases, with 12 bases left in between. This CDR3 contains 15 residues. Germline V gene lookup returns CDR1 KGHSH and CDR2 LQKENI. CDR3 protein: CASSPRISAEETQYF. CDR3 sequence (DNA): TGTGCCAGCTCACCACGGATCAGCGCGGAAGAGACCCAGTACTTC. The full variable domain, completed using reference TRBV18 and TRBJ2-5, is NAGVMQNPRHLVRRRGQEARLRCSPMKGHSHVYWYRQLPEEGLKFMVYLQKENIIDESGMPKERFSAEFPKEGPSILRIQQVVRGDSAAYFCASSPRISAEETQYFGPGTRLLVL.

This clonotype was seen more than once but under ten times. The gene calls are TRBV29-1 and TRBJ2-7; D is ambiguous. The CDR3 sequence is 13 residues long. Per germline, CDR1 SQVTM and CDR2 ANQGSEA. The ends were cut back, 1 base at V and 1 base at J, with 8 bases in the middle. The CDR3 region has the DNA TGCAGCGTTGAAGCACGACCTTCCTACGAGCAGTACTTC. This gives the protein CSVEARPSYEQYF.

This sequence joins TRBV28 and TRBJ2-7, with D hard to call. V gave up 5 bases and J gave up 2 bases, with 10 bases separating them. This CDR3 is 13 amino acids long. Germline V gene lookup returns CDR1 MDHEN and CDR2 SYDVKM. This chain's CDR3 is CASSLHITYEQYF. The CDR3 nucleotides read TGTGCCAGCAGTCTCCACATTACCTACGAGCAGTACTTC.

The gene calls are TRBV5-4 and TRBJ2-4; 7 bases are shared with TRBD1. CDR1 is SGHNT and CDR2 is YYREEE in the germline V gene (reference sequence). V was pared by 4 bases and J by 8 bases, with 6 bases of the junction left unmatched. The CDR3 sequence is 13 residues long. CDR3 DNA: TGTGCCAGCAGCACAGGACAGGCGGACATTCAGTACTTC. This gives the protein CASSTGQADIQYF. Supplemented by reference TRBV5-4 and TRBJ2-4, the full variable domain reads ETGVTQSPTHLIKTRGQQVTLRCSSQSGHNTVSWYQQALGQGPQFIFQYYREEENGRGNFPPRFSGLQFPNYSSELNVNALELDDSALYLCASSTGQADIQYFGAGTRLSVL.

The V gene is TRBV29-1, the J gene TRBJ2-5; D is uncertain. Germline V CDR1 and CDR2: SQVTM, ANQGSEA. The CDR3 is made up of 13 amino acids. Trimming took off 4 bases at V and 1 base at J, with 10 bases between the two ends. The chain's CDR3 is CSVGSSVQETQYF. CDR3 coding DNA: TGCAGCGTTGGAAGTTCCGTCCAAGAGACCCAGTACTTC.

The chain is built from TRBV19 and TRBJ2-2, with D possibly being TRBD2 (5 bases). The CDR3 has 17 amino acids. V was trimmed by 5 bases and J by 2 bases, leaving 18 bases between them. Germline loops: CDR1 LNHDA, CDR2 SQIVND (reference sequence). The CDR3 loop reads CASSFPDYPPNTGELFF. The CDR3 coding sequence is TGTGCCAGTAGTTTCCCCGACTATCCCCCAAACACCGGGGAGCTGTTTTTT.